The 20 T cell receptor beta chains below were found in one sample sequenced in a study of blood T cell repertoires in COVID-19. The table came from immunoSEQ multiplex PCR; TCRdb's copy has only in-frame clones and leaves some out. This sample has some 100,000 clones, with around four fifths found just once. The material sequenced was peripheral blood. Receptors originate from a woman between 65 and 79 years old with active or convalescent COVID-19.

This CDR3 is CASKLELMTYEQYF. In DNA, the CDR3 is TGTGCCAGCAAACTGGAGTTAATGACCTACGAGCAGTACTTC. The chain carries TRBV6-5 and TRBJ2-7, with D unresolved. Germline V lookup: CDR1 MNHEY, CDR2 SVGAGI. The CDR3 has 14 residues. Trimming pared 7 bases from V and 2 bases from J, leaving 15 bases between.

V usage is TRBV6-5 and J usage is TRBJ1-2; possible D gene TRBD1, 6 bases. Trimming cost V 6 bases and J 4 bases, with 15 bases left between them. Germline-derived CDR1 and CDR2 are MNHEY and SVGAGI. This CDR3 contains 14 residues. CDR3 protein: CASSGQGSTYGYTF. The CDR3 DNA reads TGTGCCAGCAGCGGGCAGGGGTCAACCTATGGCTACACCTTC.

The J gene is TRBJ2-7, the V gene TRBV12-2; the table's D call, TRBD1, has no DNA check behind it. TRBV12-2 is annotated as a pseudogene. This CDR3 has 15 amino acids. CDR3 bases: TGTGCAAGTCGCTTAGCGACAGGGAAGGACTACGAGCAGTACTTC. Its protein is CASRLATGKDYEQYF.

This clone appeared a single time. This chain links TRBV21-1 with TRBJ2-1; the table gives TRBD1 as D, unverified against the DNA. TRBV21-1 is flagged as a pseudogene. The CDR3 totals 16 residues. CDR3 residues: CASSNPGQSPYNEQFF. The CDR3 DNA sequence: TGTGCCAGCAGCAACCCAGGACAGAGCCCCTACAATGAGCAGTTCTTC.

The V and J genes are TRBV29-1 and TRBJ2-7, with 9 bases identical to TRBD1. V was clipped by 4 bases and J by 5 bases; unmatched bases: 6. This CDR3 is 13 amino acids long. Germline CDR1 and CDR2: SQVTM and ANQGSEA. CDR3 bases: TGCAGCGTTGCCGGGACAGGGTACGACGAGCAGTACTTC. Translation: CSVAGTGYDEQYF.

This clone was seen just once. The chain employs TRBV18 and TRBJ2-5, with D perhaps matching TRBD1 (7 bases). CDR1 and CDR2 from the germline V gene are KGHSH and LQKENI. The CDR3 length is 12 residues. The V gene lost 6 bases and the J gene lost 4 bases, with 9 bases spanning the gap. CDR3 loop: CASSRDRETQYF. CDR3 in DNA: TGTGCCAGCTCGCGGGACAGAGAGACCCAGTACTTC.

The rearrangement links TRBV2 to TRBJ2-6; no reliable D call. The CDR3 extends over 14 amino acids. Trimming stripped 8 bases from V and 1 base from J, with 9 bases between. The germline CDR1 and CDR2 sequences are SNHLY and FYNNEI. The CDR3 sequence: CASLAWSGANVLTF. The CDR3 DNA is TGTGCCAGCCTCGCGTGGTCTGGGGCCAACGTCCTGACTTTC.

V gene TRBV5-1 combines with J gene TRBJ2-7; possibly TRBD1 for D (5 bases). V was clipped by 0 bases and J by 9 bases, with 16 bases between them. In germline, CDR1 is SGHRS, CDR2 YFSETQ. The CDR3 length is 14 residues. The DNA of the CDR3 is TGCGCCAGCAGCTTGGGGGGCGCGGAGAGTGTGCAGTACTTC. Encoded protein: CASSLGGAESVQYF.

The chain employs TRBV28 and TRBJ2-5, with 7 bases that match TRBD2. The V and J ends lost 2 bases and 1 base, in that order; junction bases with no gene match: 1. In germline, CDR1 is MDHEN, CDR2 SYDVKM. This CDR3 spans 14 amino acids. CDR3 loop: CASSLGGSQETQYF. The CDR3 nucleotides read TGTGCCAGCAGTTTAGGCGGGAGCCAAGAGACCCAGTACTTC.

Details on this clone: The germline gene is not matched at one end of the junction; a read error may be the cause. CDR3 residues: CASSATGTVKETQYF. The CDR3 DNA follows: TGTGCTAGCAGCGCTACCGGGACAGTTAAAGAGACCCAGTACTTC. The chain couples TRBV7-7 to TRBJ2-5; TRBD1 agrees at 7 bases. Germline V gene lookup returns CDR1 SSHAT and CDR2 FNYEAQ (reference sequence). The CDR3 contains 15 residues.

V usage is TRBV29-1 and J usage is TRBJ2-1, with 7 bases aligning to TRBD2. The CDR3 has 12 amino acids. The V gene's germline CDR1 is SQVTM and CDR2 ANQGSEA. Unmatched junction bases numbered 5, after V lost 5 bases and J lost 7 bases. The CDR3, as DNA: TGCAGCGTTCTCGGACTAGTTAATGAGCAGTTCTTC. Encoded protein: CSVLGLVNEQFF.

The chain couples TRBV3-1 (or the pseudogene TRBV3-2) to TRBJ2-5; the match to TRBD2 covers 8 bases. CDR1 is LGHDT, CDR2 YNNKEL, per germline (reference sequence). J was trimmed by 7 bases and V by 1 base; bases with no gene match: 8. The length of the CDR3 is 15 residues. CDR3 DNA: TGTGCCAGCAGCCAAGCGGGGGGGCACGGAACGACCCAGTACTTC. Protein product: CASSQAGGHGTTQYF.

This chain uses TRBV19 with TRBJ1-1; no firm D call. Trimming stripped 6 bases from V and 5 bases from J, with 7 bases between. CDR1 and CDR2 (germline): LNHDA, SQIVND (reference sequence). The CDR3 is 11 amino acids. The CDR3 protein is CASRSGTEAFF. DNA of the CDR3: TGTGCCAGTAGGTCCGGGACTGAAGCTTTCTTT.

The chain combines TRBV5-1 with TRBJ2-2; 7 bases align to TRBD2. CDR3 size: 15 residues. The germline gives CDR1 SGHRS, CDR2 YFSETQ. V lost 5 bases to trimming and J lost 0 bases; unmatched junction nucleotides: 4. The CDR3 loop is CASSQSGANTGELFF. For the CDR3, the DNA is TGCGCCAGCAGTCAGAGCGGGGCGAACACCGGGGAGCTGTTTTTT.

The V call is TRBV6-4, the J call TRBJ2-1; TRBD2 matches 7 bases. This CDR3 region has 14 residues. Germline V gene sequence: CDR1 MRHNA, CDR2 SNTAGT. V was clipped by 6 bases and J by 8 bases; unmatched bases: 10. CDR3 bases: TGTGCCAGCAGGCGGGGGTCGGGGTCCCATGAGCAGTTCTTC. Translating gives CASRRGSGSHEQFF.

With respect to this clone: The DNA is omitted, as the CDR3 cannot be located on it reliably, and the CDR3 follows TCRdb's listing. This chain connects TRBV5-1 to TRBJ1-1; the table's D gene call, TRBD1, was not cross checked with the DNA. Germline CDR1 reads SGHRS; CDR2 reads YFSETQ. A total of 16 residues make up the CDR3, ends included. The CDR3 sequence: CASSFGPGGDPHEAFF.

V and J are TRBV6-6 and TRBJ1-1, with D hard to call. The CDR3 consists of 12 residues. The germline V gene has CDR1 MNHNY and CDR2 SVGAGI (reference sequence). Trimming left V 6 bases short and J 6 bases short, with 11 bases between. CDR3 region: CASSLGWAEAFF. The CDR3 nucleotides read TGTGCCAGCAGCCTAGGATGGGCTGAAGCTTTCTTT.

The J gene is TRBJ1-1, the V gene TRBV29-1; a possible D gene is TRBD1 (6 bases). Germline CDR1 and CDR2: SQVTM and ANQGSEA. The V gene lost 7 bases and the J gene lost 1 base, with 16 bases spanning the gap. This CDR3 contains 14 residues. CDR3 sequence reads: CSAMPGTSNTEAFF. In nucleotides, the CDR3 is TGCAGCGCTATGCCTGGGACATCGAACACTGAAGCTTTCTTT. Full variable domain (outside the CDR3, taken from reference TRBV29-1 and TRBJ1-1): SAVISQKPSRDICQRGTSLTIQCQVDSQVTMMFWYRQQPGQSLTLIATANQGSEATYESGFVIDKFPISRPNLTFSTLTVSNMSPEDSSIYLCSAMPGTSNTEAFFGQGTRLTVV.

The CDR3 loop is CASSTQGAYNSPLHF. The CDR3 DNA reads as TGTGCCAGCAGCACCCAGGGGGCGTATAATTCACCCCTCCACTTT. The chain carries TRBV7-8 and TRBJ1-6; 8 nucleotides agree with TRBD1. There are 15 residues in the CDR3. The J segment lost 4 bases and the V segment lost 5 bases, leaving 4 bases of the junction unmatched. Germline CDR1 and CDR2: SGHVS and FQNEAQ. Combining the CDR3 with reference TRBV7-8 and TRBJ1-6 gives the whole variable domain GAGVSQSPRYKVAKRGQDVALRCDPISGHVSLFWYQQALGQGPEFLTYFQNEAQLDKSGLPSDRFFAERPEGSVSTLKIQRTQQEDSAVYLCASSTQGAYNSPLHFGNGTRLTVT.

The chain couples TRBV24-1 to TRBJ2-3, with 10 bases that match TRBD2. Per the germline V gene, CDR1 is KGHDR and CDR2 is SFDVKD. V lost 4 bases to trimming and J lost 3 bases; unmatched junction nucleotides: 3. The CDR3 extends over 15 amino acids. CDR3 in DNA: TGTGCCACCAGTGACCCTAGCGGGGGAACAGATACGCAGTATTTT. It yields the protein CATSDPSGGTDTQYF.